This T cell receptor (beta chain) was captured by sequencing in a study of blood T cell repertoires in COVID-19. Whole-study context: The analysed material was cDNA or gDNA that came from T cells, B-cell-depleted T cells, or PBMCs.

Measured with immunoSEQ multiplex PCR; TCRdb has only the in-frame clones, and not every one. Among 110,000 to 150,000 clones listed, 82% were seen once. Trimming stripped 8 bases from V and 7 bases from J, with 20 bases between. The CDR3 contains 15 residues. Per germline, CDR1 SNHLY and CDR2 FYNNEI. The receptor comes from a woman of 80 years or more with acute or convalescent COVID-19. Sequences were obtained from peripheral blood. This rearrangement joins TRBV2 to TRBJ1-4; D not resolved. DNA of the CDR3: TGTGCCAGCTTAACTTCTCAGGCAGGTTTTGAAAAACTGTTTTTT. Translated, it gives CASLTSQAGFEKLFF.